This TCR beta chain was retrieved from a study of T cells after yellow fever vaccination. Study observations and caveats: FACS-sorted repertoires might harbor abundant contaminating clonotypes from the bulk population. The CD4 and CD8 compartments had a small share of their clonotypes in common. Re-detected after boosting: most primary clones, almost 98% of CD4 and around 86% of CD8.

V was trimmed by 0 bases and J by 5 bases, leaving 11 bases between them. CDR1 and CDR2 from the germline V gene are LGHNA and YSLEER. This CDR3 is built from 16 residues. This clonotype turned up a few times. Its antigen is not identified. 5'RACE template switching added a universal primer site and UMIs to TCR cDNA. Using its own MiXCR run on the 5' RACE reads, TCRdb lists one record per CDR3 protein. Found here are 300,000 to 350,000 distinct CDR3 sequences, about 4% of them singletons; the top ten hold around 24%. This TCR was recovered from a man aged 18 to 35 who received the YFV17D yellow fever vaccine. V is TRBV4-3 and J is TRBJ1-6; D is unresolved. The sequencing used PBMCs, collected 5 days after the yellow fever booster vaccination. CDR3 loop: CASSQDLGRNNSPLHF. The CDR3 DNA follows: TGCGCCAGCAGCCAAGATCTCGGCAGGAATAATTCACCCCTCCACTTT.